This entry concerns a single T cell receptor beta chain. J lost 3 bases, V lost 3 bases, and 6 bases had no gene match. Looked up from germline, CDR1 is SGHNT and CDR2 is YYREEE (reference sequence). This CDR3 is built from 16 residues. The data originate from a study of identifying expanded T cells in peripheral blood. Sequenced by immunoSEQ multiplex PCR; TCRdb stores in-frame clones only, minus some. The sample holds about 90,000 clones; around 87% are singletons and the top ten take approximately 5.6%. This sequence was found in a person aged 18-70 years in good health. The chain links TRBV5-4 to TRBJ2-3, with 11 bases matching TRBD2. The sequenced material came from blood. This CDR3 reads CASSWGLAEGTDTQYF. CDR3 in DNA: TGTGCCAGCAGCTGGGGACTAGCGGAGGGGACAGATACGCAGTATTTT.